This T cell receptor (beta chain) derives from a study of CD8 T cells in ankylosing spondylitis. There are a few counts of this clonotype. As yet, its antigen is unknown. Findings of the study overall: Disease-associated clones were reportedly significantly overrepresented in matched ankylosing spondylitis synovial fluid. Some motif variants had been reported before (in reactive arthritis synovial fluid and blood). Blood of patients with ankylosing spondylitis appeared to be characterized by a TCR beta motif of roughly eight highly homologous variants.

With 2 bases removed from V and 3 bases from J, the gap between germline ends came to 4 bases. The CDR3 consists of 13 residues. Making the TCR beta libraries involved quantitative 5'-RACE with molecular barcodes. TCRdb fed the 5' RACE reads into MiXCR, producing one record per CDR3 protein. The sample includes about 27,000 distinct CDR3 sequences, approximately 8% seen only once; the top ten take around 30%. This receptor was identified in a male donor with ankylosing spondylitis or in good health (not recorded which). The rearrangement uses TRBV12-3 or TRBV12-4 and TRBJ2-2; D ambiguous. What was sequenced was blood. The CDR3 spells CASSLRDTGELFF. The CDR3 nucleotides read TGTGCCAGCAGTTTAAGGGACACCGGGGAGCTGTTTTTT.